The T cell receptor beta chain described here comes from a study of T cell changes during pregnancy in multiple sclerosis. Repertoires were generated with immunoSEQ multiplex PCR, while TCRdb's copy carries only in-frame clones and drops some. The sample holds around 100,000 clones, roughly nine tenths seen once. The germline V gene encodes CDR1 MDHEN and CDR2 SYDVKM. This CDR3 is built from 14 residues. Trimming took 7 bases from V and 7 from J; bases not matched to a gene: 7. This clonotype was sampled from a female donor with multiple sclerosis, enrolled in a pregnancy study. V usage is TRBV28 and J usage is TRBJ1-5, with 10 bases aligning to TRBD1. The sample here was peripheral blood, taken after pregnancy. The CDR3 DNA reads TGTGCCAGCATTAGGACAGGGGGAGCGCAGCCCCAGCATTTT. Translated: CASIRTGGAQPQHF.